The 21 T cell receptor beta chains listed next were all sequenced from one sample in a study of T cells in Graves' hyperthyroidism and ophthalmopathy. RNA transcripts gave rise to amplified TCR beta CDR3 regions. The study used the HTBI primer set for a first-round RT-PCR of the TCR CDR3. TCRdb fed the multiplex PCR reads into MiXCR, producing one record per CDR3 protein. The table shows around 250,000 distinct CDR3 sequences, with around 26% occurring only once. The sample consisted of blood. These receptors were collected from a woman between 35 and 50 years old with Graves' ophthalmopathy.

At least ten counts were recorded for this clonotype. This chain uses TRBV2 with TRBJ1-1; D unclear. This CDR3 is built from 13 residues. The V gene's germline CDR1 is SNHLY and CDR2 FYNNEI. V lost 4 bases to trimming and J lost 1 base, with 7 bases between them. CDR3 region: CASSVLGNTEAFF. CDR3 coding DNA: TGTGCCAGCAGTGTCCTCGGGAACACTGAAGCTTTCTTT.

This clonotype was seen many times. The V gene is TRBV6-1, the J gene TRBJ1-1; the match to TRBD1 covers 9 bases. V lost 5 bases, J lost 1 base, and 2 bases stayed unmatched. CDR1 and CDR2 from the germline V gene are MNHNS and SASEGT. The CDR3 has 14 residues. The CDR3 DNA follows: TGTGCCAGCAGTAAACAGGGGGCGAACACTGAAGCTTTCTTT. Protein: CASSKQGANTEAFF.

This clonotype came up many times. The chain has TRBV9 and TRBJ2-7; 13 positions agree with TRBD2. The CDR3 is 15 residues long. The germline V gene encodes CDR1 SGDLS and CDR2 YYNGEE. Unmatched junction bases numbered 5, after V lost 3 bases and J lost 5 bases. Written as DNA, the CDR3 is TGTGCCAGCAGCGGAGGACTAGCGGGAGTCCACGAGCAGTACTTC. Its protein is CASSGGLAGVHEQYF.

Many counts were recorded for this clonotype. The CDR3 is CASSGYRDRVNEQYF. The CDR3, as DNA: TGTGCCAGCAGTGGGTACCGGGACAGGGTTAACGAGCAGTACTTC. The rearrangement links TRBV12-3 or TRBV12-4 to TRBJ2-7, with 9 nucleotides matching TRBD1. CDR3 length: 15 amino acids. Trimming cost V 5 bases and J 5 bases; bases outside gene matches: 10.

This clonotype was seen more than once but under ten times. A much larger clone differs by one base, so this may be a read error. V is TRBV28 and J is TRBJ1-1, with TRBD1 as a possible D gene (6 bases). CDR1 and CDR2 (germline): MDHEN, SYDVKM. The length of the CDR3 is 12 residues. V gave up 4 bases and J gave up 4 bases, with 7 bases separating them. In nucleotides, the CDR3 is TGTGCCAGCAGTTCAGGGGCCACTGAAGCTTTCTTT. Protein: CASSSGATEAFF. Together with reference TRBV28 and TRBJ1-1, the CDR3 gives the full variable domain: DVKVTQSSRYLVKRTGEKVFLECVQDMDHENMFWYRQDPGLGLRLIYFSYDVKMKEKGDIPEGYSVSREKKERFSLILESASTNQTSMYLCASSSGATEAFFGQGTRLTVV.

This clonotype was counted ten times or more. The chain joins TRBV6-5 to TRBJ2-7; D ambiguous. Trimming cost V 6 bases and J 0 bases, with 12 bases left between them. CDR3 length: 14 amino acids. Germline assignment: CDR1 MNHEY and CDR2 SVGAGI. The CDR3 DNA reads TGTGCCAGCAGCACAGACATCAACTCCTACGAGCAGTACTTC. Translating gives CASSTDINSYEQYF.

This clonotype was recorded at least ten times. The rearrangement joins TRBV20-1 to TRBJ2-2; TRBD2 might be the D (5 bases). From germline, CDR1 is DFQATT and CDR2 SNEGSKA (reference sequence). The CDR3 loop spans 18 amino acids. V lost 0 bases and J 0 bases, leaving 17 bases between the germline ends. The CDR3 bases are TGCAGTGCTAGAGATGGGCCCCCGACTATATCGAACACCGGGGAGCTGTTTTTT. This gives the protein CSARDGPPTISNTGELFF.

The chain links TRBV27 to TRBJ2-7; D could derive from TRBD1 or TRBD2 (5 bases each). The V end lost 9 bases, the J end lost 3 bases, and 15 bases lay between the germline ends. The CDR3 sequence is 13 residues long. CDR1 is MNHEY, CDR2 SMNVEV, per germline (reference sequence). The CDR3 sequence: CASASGTNYEQYF. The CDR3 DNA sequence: TGTGCCAGTGCGTCCGGGACCAACTACGAGCAGTACTTC.

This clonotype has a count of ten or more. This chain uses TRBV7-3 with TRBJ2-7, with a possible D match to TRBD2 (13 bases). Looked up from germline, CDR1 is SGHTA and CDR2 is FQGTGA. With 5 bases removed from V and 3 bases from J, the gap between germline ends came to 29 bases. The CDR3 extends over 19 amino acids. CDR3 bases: TGTGCCAGCAGCACCGGGACAGGGGGCAGGACTAGCGGGAGCTACGAGCAGTACTTC. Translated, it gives CASSTGTGGRTSGSYEQYF.

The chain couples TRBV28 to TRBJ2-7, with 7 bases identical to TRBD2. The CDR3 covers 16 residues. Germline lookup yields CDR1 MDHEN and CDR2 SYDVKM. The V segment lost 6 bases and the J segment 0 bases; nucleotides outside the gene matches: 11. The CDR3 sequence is CASRGEGVANSYEQYF. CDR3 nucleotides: TGTGCCAGCAGAGGGGAGGGCGTAGCAAACTCCTACGAGCAGTACTTC.

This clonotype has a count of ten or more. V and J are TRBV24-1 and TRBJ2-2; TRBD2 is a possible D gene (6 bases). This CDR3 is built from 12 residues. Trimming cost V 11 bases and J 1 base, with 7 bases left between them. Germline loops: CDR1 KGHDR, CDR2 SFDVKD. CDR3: CASGVNTGELFF. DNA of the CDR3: TGTGCCAGCGGGGTGAACACCGGGGAGCTGTTTTTT.

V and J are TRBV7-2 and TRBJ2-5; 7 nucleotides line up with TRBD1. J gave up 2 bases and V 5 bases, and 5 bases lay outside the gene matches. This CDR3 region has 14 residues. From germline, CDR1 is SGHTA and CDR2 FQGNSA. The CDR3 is CASSPGGIQETQYF. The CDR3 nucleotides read TGTGCCAGCAGCCCAGGGGGAATTCAAGAGACCCAGTACTTC.

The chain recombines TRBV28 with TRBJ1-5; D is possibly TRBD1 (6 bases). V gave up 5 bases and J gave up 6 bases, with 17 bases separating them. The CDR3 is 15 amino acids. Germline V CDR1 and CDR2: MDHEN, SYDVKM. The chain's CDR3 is CASSDIGTLGQPQHF. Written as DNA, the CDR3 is TGTGCCAGCAGTGACATCGGGACACTGGGTCAGCCCCAGCATTTT.

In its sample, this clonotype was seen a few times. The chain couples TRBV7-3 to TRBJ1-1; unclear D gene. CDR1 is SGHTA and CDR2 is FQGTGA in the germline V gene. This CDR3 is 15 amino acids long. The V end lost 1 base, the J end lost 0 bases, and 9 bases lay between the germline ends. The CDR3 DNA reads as TGTGCCAGCAGCTTAAACCCGGGGATGAACACTGAAGCTTTCTTT. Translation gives CASSLNPGMNTEAFF.

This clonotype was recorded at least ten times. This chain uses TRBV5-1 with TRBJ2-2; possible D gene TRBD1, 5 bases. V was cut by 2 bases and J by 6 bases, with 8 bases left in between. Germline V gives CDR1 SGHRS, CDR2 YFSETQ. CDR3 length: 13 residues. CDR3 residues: CASSLYRSGELFF. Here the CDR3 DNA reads TGCGCCAGCAGCTTATACAGGTCCGGGGAGCTGTTTTTT.

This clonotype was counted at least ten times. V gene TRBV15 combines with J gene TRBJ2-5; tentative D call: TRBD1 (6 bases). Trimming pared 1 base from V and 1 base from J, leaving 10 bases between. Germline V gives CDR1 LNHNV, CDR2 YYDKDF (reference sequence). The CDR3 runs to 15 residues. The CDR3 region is CATSRVSGAQETQYF. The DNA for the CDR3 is TGTGCCACCAGCAGAGTGTCAGGGGCCCAAGAGACCCAGTACTTC.

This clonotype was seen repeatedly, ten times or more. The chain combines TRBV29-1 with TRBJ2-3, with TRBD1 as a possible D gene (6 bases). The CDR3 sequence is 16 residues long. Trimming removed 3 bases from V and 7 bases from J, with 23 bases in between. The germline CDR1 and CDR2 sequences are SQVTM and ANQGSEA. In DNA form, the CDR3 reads TGCAGCGTTGACGGGGACATATCGCCTGAGAGAAATACGCAGTATTTT. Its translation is CSVDGDISPERNTQYF.

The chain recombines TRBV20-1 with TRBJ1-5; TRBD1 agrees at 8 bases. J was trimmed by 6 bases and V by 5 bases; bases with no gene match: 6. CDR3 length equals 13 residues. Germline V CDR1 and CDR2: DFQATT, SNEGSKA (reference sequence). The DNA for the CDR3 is TGCAGTGCTCTATTACAGGGGGGTCAGCCCCAGCATTTT. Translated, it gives CSALLQGGQPQHF.

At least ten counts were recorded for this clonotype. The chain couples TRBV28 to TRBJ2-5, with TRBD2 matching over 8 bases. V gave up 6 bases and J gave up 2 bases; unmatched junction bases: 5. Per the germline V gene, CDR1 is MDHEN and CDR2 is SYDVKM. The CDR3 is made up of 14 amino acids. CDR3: CASRALAGQETQYF. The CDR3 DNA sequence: TGTGCCAGCAGGGCCTTAGCGGGACAAGAGACCCAGTACTTC.

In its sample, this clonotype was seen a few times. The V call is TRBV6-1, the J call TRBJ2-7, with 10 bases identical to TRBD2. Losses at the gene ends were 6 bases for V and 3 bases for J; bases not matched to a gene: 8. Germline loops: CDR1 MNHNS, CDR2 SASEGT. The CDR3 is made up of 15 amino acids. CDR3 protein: CASRAGTSAFYEQYF. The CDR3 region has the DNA TGTGCCAGCAGGGCCGGGACTAGCGCCTTCTACGAGCAGTACTTC.

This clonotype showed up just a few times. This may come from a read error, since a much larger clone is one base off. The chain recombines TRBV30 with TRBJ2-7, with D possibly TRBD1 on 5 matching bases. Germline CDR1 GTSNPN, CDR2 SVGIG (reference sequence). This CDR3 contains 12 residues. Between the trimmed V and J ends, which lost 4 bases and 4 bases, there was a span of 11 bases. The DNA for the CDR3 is TGTGCCTGGATGGGGCCAGGATACGAGCAGTACTTC. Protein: CAWMGPGYEQYF.